This entry features one TCR beta chain sequence. Its antigen remains unknown. RNA transcripts provided the source from which TCR beta CDR3 regions were amplified. HTBI primers were used for first-round RT-PCR of the TCR CDR3. From the multiplex PCR reads, TCRdb called clonotypes with MiXCR, one entry per CDR3 protein. This sample has 370,000 or so distinct CDR3 sequences; around an eighth occur once, and the top ten carry roughly 20%. This sample was included in a study of T cells in Graves' hyperthyroidism and ophthalmopathy. Study conclusions and caveats: Ophthalmopathy was separated from stable hyperthyroidism by a 13 V-J model.

The source is a man aged 30 to 39 with Graves' hyperthyroidism that later progressed to Graves' ophthalmopathy. Sequencing used blood.

CDR3 coding DNA: TGTGCCAGCACCTCACCCGGAAACACCATATATTTT. Encoded protein: CASTSPGNTIYF. The gene calls are TRBV6-2 or TRBV6-3 and TRBJ1-3, with D uncertain. The germline V gene encodes CDR1 MNHEY and CDR2 SVGEGT. V dropped 7 bases and J dropped 4 bases, with 8 bases sitting between them. The CDR3 is made up of 12 amino acids.